Following are 5 T cell receptor beta chains from one sample sequenced in a study of CD8+ T cells in alopecia areata. Reverse transcribed after extraction, RNA yielded cDNA as the sequencing template. Sequencing used immunoSEQ multiplex PCR; TCRdb keeps in-frame clones, though not all of them. The sample lists under 250,000 clones, 50% to 65% occurring once. This specimen was CD4+ T cells sorted from blood, taken at week 0. Receptor source: a human donor with alopecia areata.

CDR3: CASSLTGRGIQYF. CDR3 DNA sequence: TGTGCCAGCAGTTTGACAGGTCGGGGCATTCAGTACTTC. The J gene is TRBJ2-4, the V gene TRBV27, with TRBD1 as a possible D gene (6 bases). CDR1 is MNHEY and CDR2 is SMNVEV in the germline V gene (reference sequence). Trimming pared 3 bases from V and 9 bases from J, leaving 12 bases between. The CDR3 covers 13 residues.

The V gene is TRBV30, the J gene TRBJ2-1; D assignment may be TRBD1 or TRBD2 (5 bases each). Germline V lookup: CDR1 GTSNPN, CDR2 SVGIG (reference sequence). The germline V and J ends were trimmed by 5 bases and 6 bases, with 17 bases remaining between them. The CDR3 loop spans 14 amino acids. This CDR3 is CAWSEGTSGNEQFF. The DNA for the CDR3 is TGTGCCTGGTCTGAGGGGACCTCGGGCAATGAGCAGTTCTTC.

This chain joins TRBV27 and TRBJ2-3, with TRBD1 matching 9 bases. V lost 2 bases to trimming and J lost 4 bases; unmatched junction nucleotides: 7. Germline CDR1 and CDR2: MNHEY and SMNVEV (reference sequence). The CDR3 contains 16 residues. The CDR3 loop reads CASSLEVGTGPDTQYF. CDR3 nucleotides: TGTGCCAGCAGTTTAGAGGTGGGGACAGGGCCAGATACGCAGTATTTT.

The V gene is TRBV30, the J gene TRBJ2-7; no clear D gene. This CDR3 has 12 amino acids. CDR1 is GTSNPN and CDR2 is SVGIG in the germline V gene (reference sequence). The V gene lost 4 bases and the J gene lost 3 bases, with 10 bases spanning the gap. CDR3: CAWKGPRYEQYF. CDR3 nucleotides: TGTGCCTGGAAAGGCCCCCGCTACGAGCAGTACTTC.

The chain has TRBV29-1 and TRBJ1-1, with a possible D match to TRBD1 (5 bases). The CDR3 contains 14 residues. Germline lookup yields CDR1 SQVTM and CDR2 ANQGSEA. V was clipped by 5 bases and J by 0 bases, with 13 bases between them. Written as DNA, the CDR3 is TGCAGCGTTCAAAGTGGGACGCTGAACACTGAAGCTTTCTTT. Protein: CSVQSGTLNTEAFF. Combining the CDR3 with reference TRBV29-1 and TRBJ1-1 gives the whole variable domain SAVISQKPSRDICQRGTSLTIQCQVDSQVTMMFWYRQQPGQSLTLIATANQGSEATYESGFVIDKFPISRPNLTFSTLTVSNMSPEDSSIYLCSVQSGTLNTEAFFGQGTRLTVV.